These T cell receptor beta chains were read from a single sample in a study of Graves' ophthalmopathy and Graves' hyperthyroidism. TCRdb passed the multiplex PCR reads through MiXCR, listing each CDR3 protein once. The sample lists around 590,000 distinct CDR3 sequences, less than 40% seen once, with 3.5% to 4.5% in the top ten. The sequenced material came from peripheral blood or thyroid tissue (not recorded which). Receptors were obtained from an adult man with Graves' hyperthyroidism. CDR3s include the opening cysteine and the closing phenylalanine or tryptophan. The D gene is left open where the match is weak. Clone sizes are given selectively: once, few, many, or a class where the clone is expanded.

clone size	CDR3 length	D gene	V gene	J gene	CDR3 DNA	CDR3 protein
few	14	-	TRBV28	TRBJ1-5	TGTGCCAGCAGTTGGGGGGGGCCCAATCAGCCCCAGCATTTT	CASSWGGPNQPQHF
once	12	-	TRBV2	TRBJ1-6	TGTGCCAGCAGAGGCGACGGATCACCCCTCCACTTT	CASRGDGSPLHF
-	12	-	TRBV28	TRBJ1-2	TGTGCCACCCTCCGGGAGATCTATGGCTACACCTTC	CATLREIYGYTF
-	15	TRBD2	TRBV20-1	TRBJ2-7	TGCAGTGCCACCGGCGGGACTAGCGACTCCTACGAGCAGTGCTTC	CSATGGTSDSYEQCF
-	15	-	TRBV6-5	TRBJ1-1	TGTGCCAGCAGTTATGTGCCGGGCCCGAACACTGAAGCTTTCTTT	CASSYVPGPNTEAFF
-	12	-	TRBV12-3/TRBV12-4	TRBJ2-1	TGTGCCAGCAGTGGCAGTTGGGACGAGCAGTTCTTC	CASSGSWDEQFF
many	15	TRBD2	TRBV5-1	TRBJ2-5	TGCGCCAGCAGCCCCGGGAGCGGGGGGGAAGAGACCCAGTACTTC	CASSPGSGGEETQYF
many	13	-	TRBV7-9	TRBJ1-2	TGTGCCAGCAGCTCCCACAGGGAGGGTGGCTACACCTTC	CASSSHREGGYTF
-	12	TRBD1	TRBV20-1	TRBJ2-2	TGCAGTGGACAGGGAAACACCGGGGAGCTGTTTTTT	CSGQGNTGELFF
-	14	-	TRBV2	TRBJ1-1	TGTGCCAGCAGGGGGGACCCCGCGAACACTGAAGCTTTCTTT	CASRGDPANTEAFF
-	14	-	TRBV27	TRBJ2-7	TGTGCCAGCAGTTTATTGGGATCTACGTACGAGCAGTACTTC	CASSLLGSTYEQYF
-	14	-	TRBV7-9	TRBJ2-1	TGTGCCAGCCCTCCGGGCCAGGGCAGTAATGAGCAGTTCTTC	CASPPGQGSNEQFF
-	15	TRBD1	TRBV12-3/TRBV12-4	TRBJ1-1	TGTGCCAGCAGGCCGACAGGGGGGGCGAACACTGAAGCTTTCTTT	CASRPTGGANTEAFF
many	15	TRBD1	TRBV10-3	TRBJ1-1	TGTGCCATCAGATCCGCGCAGGGGGTGAACACTGAAGCTTTCTTT	CAIRSAQGVNTEAFF
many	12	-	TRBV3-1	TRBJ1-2	TGTGCCAGCAGCCAAGAGGGTGATGGCTACACCTTC	CASSQEGDGYTF
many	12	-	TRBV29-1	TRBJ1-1	TGCAGCGCTGAGCCTTTAGGAACTGAAGCTTTCTTT	CSAEPLGTEAFF
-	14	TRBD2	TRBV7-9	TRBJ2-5	TGTTCCAGCAGCTTGGCGGGGGGCTGGGAGACCCAGTACTTC	CSSSLAGGWETQYF
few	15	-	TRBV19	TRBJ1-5	TGTGCCAGTTCCACTACTTCATGGGGTAATCAGCCCCAGCATTTT	CASSTTSWGNQPQHF
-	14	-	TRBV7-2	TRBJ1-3	TGTGCCAGCAGCCGGGGGATTTCTGGAAACACCATATATTTT	CASSRGISGNTIYF
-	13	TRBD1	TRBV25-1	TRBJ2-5	TGTGCCAGCACGCCGGGACAGGGGGAGACCCAGTACTTC	CASTPGQGETQYF
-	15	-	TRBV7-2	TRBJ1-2	TGTGCCAGCAGCCCAGTGGCTCAGGGCCCCTATGGCTACACCTTC	CASSPVAQGPYGYTF
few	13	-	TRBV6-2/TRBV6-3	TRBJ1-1	TGTGCCAGCAGACCACTAAACCGGGACGAAGCTTTCTTT	CASRPLNRDEAFF
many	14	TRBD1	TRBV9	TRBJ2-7	TGTGCCAGCAGCGTAAGACAGGGAGCCTACGAGCAGTACTTC	CASSVRQGAYEQYF
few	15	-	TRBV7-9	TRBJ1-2	TGTGCCAGCAGCTTGGTAGGCAGGGGTAACTATGGCTACACCTTC	CASSLVGRGNYGYTF
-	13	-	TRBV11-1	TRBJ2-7	TGTGCTAGAGATCTCACAGTCTCCTACGAGCAGTACTTC	CARDLTVSYEQYF
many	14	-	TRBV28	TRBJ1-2	TGTGCCAGCAGTCTCTCCATAGAACGCTATGGCTACACCTTC	CASSLSIERYGYTF
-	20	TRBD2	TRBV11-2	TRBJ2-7	TGTGCCAGCAGCTTAAGGGGGACTAGCGGGAGTAGGGGCCTCTCCTACGAGCAGTACTTC	CASSLRGTSGSRGLSYEQYF
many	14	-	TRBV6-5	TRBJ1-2	TGTGCCAGCAGTTACCTAGGCGGAGGGGATGGCTACACCTTC	CASSYLGGGDGYTF
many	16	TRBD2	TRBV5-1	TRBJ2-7	TGCGCCAGCAGGCGAACTAGCGGCCCAATCTCCTACGAGCAGTACTTC	CASRRTSGPISYEQYF
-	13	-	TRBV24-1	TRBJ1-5	TGTGCCACCAGTGACAATCAACAAGAGACCCAGCATTTT	CATSDNQQETQHF
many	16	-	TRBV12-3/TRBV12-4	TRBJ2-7	TGTGCCAGCAGCCATGGGCCCCCCGGGATGGGCTACGAGCAGTACTTC	CASSHGPPGMGYEQYF
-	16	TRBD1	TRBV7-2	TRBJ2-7	TGTGCCAGCAGCTTCCGGGACAGGGAGAGCCCCTACGAGCAGTACTTC	CASSFRDRESPYEQYF
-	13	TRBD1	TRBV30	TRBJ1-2	TGTGCCTGGAGCTTCCAGGGGGCTCAAGGCTACACCTTC	CAWSFQGAQGYTF
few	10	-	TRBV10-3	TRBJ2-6	TGTGCCAGCAGGGCCAACGTCCTGACTTTC	CASRANVLTF
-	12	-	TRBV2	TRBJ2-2	TGTGCCAGCAGTGACGATACCGGGGAGCTGTTTTTT	CASSDDTGELFF